This TCR beta chain was sequenced for a study of shared clonotypes between healthy human individuals (dated by TCRdb to 2020 to 2022). Looking at the study overall: The cohort comprised two women and a few men aged 18 to 49 years. For each donor, three plates each were used for CD4 naive and CD4 memory, two plates were used for CD8 naive, and one plate was used for CD8 memory. To estimate repertoire size and how much clonotypes are shared between individuals, the study performed deep sequencing of blood TCR repertoires from about 5 healthy adults. Between about 0.8 and 9 billion PBMCs per donor were obtained by leukapheresis. Libraries were prepared and TCR repertoires were sequenced by different laboratories using diverse techniques, in order to increase sequencing depth and limit assay-specific biases. Study-level results and caveats: Because the study included a small number of donors, the genetic and exposure-history diversity represented was limited. Naive subsets generally had larger estimated clonotype richness than memory subsets. Sampling was restricted to blood, and TCR repertoires in tissue are likely to differ from TCR repertoires in blood. Even with the large sequencing depth, rarefaction of the sorted-subset datasets indicated that sequencing was incomplete. Compared with non-shared clonotypes, the clonotypes found in all four sorted-subset donors had higher generation probabilities. Pairwise subsampling led to the expectation that sequencing depth would affect the degree of clonotype sharing among donors. Sharing across four donors was observed for around 4.8% of naive CD4, over 3% of naive CD8, over 2% of memory CD4, and around 0.4% of memory CD8 clonotypes.

Donors were healthy HIV-negative adults with no recently reported acute infections or vaccinations. Every donor was a Caucasian adult residing in Nashville, Tennessee, USA. CD4+ T cells were enriched by magnetic negative selection; naive cells were then positively selected on CD45RA, and the negative fraction formed the memory subset. Blood was collected by leukapheresis, and PBMCs were isolated by Ficoll-Histopaque density gradient centrifugation and then cryopreserved in liquid nitrogen vapor phase. Analytical flow cytometry was used to check the purity and quantity of every magnetically sorted T cell population. Genomic DNA was isolated from every sorted fraction and measured by UV absorbance on a Nanodrop 2000c. Notes on this clone: No antigen is known for it. One base away there is no much larger clone; base qualities are not given.

Using the deep immunoSEQ assay, TCR CDR3 regions were amplified from genomic DNA by multiplex PCR. Genomic DNA extracted from each cell subset was distributed evenly over all wells of several immunoSEQ 96-well plates, and each plate served as one replicate. For sorted subsets, each replicate PCR was loaded with roughly 0.2 ug genomic DNA, equivalent to 30,000 to 35,000 T cell genomes. Purified libraries were measured with a Qubit 3.0 fluorometer, size-checked on a Bioanalyzer 2100, and measured again with the KAPA Library Quantification kit. Every immunoSEQ 96-well plate was sequenced on a separate single-read 150-cycle Illumina NextSeq 550 flow cell. Processing in the source paper ran as follows. Because the immunoSEQ output held only junctional sequences and lacked quality scores, the filtering could not match the filtering applied to full-length reads. To assign V/J genes and CDR3, sequences were annotated using PyIR, a Python wrapper for IgBLAST v1.9, with IMGT germline references. Reads were filtered out if the reads had weak V/J assignments (E-value above 1e-6), no CDR3, stop codons, out-of-frame junctions, or ambiguous translated residues. V3J clonotypes were defined by identical inferred V gene, J gene, and CDR3 amino acid sequence. The percentage overlap between two repertoires was calculated by dividing the number of shared unique clonotypes by the size of the smaller repertoire. RTK rarefaction, the Chao1 estimator, and Recon v2.1 estimates of unobserved clonotypes were used to assess repertoire richness. OLGA was used to compute generation probabilities for all TCRbeta clonotypes that the gDNA method yielded from four donors. This is the immuneACCESS table as TCRdb keeps it, with only in-frame sequences that have V and J called. A part of the clones is gone; compared with another copy, unresolved V genes explain less than half, and the rest is unexplained. V, J and clone size are those of that table, while D and trimming were read from the DNA. In all, the sample holds about 770,000 clones, and approximately 72% of those were seen once. Around 1.7% of the sample is held by the ten biggest clonotypes.

V ends up 6 bases short and J 6 bases short, with an unmatched junction base count of 4. From the germline V gene, CDR1 is SNHLY and CDR2 is FYNNEI. The CDR3 measures 13 amino acids from cysteine to phenylalanine. The entry retains the CDR3 DNA only, 39 bases that are in frame from base 1. The sample was memory CD4+ T cells sorted from blood. The label giving this sample's cell subset or site can be read as: CD45RA-negative fraction. Here the chain combines TRBV2 and TRBJ1-5; 8 junctional bases match TRBD1. This sequence was found in a woman aged 30 to 39 in good health. The CDR3 here reads CASSDTGGQPQHF. In nucleotide form, the sequence is TGTGCCAGCAGCGATACAGGGGGTCAGCCCCAGCATTTT.